The 10 T cell receptor beta chains reported below all come from one sample, sequenced in a study of blood T cell repertoires in COVID-19. Some clones are missing from TCRdb's copy, which holds only in-frame ones; the method was immunoSEQ multiplex PCR. The data contain under 200,000 clones, less than 85% of them singletons. Sequencing used peripheral blood. Every receptor here comes from a woman aged 80 or over with acute or convalescent COVID-19.

This chain joins TRBV5-4 and TRBJ2-5; the match to TRBD1 covers 9 bases. The CDR3 has 16 amino acids. From germline, CDR1 is SGHNT and CDR2 YYREEE (reference sequence). V lost 5 bases to trimming and J lost 5 bases; unmatched junction nucleotides: 13. The chain's CDR3 is CASSRRMTGGTETQYF. The CDR3, as DNA: TGTGCCAGCAGTCGTCGAATGACAGGGGGAACGGAGACCCAGTACTTC.

The V and J genes are TRBV19 and TRBJ2-1, with 7 nucleotides matching TRBD2. The V segment lost 6 bases and the J segment 4 bases; nucleotides outside the gene matches: 9. This CDR3 is built from 15 residues. Germline V CDR1 and CDR2: LNHDA, SQIVND (reference sequence). CDR3 protein: CASSLGRERYNEQFF. CDR3 sequence (DNA): TGTGCCAGTAGCTTGGGGCGGGAGAGGTACAATGAGCAGTTCTTC.

This clone occurred once. The rearrangement uses TRBV5-5 and TRBJ1-2; D perhaps matches TRBD1 (6 bases). V gave up 4 bases and J gave up 7 bases, with 17 bases separating them. Germline CDR1 and CDR2: SGHKS and YYEKEE (reference sequence). This CDR3 has 14 amino acids. The CDR3 reads CASSPAGTFVGYTF. The CDR3 DNA reads as TGTGCCAGCAGCCCAGCCGGGACATTTGTTGGCTACACCTTC.

The gene calls are TRBV28 and TRBJ2-7, with D possibly TRBD2 on 6 matching bases. Trimming took 6 bases from V and 2 from J, leaving 20 bases between them. Germline V gene lookup returns CDR1 MDHEN and CDR2 SYDVKM. The CDR3 has 16 residues. CDR3 sequence (DNA): TGTGCCAGCAGACGTAGCGGAGCAGAAGGGACCTACGAGCAGTACTTC. This sequence encodes CASRRSGAEGTYEQYF.

This clone was detected a few times. The chain links TRBV5-1 to TRBJ1-6; 7 nucleotides match TRBD1. Germline V lookup: CDR1 SGHRS, CDR2 YFSETQ. Trimming took 4 bases from V and 3 from J; bases not matched to a gene: 7. The length of the CDR3 is 16 residues. This CDR3 is CASSPDRANYNSPLHF. The CDR3 nucleotides read TGCGCCAGCAGCCCTGACAGGGCCAACTATAATTCACCCCTCCACTTT.

This chain links TRBV18 with TRBJ2-7, with D uncertain. The germline V gene has CDR1 KGHSH and CDR2 LQKENI. Trimming left V 5 bases short and J 5 bases short, with 16 bases between. This CDR3 has 14 amino acids. As DNA, the CDR3 is TGTGCCAGCTCAGCGCGAGATAGCATGGACGAGCAGTACTTC. It encodes CASSARDSMDEQYF. Full variable domain (missing parts from reference TRBV18 and TRBJ2-7): NAGVMQNPRHLVRRRGQEARLRCSPMKGHSHVYWYRQLPEEGLKFMVYLQKENIIDESGMPKERFSAEFPKEGPSILRIQQVVRGDSAAYFCASSARDSMDEQYFGPGTRLTVT.

This chain joins TRBV19 and TRBJ2-7; 7 bases fit TRBD2. CDR3 length: 15 residues. Germline CDR1 reads LNHDA; CDR2 reads SQIVND (reference sequence). Unmatched junction bases numbered 10, after V lost 5 bases and J lost 3 bases. The CDR3 DNA sequence: TGTGCCAGTAGTGTGCGACTAGCCGATCACTACGAGCAGTACTTC. It specifies CASSVRLADHYEQYF.

The chain is built from TRBV5-1 and TRBJ2-7; TRBD2 aligns across 8 bases. V gave up 0 bases and J gave up 7 bases; unmatched junction bases: 6. The CDR3 loop spans 14 amino acids. Germline CDR1 reads SGHRS; CDR2 reads YFSETQ. CDR3 amino acids: CASSLVGTSGEQYF. The CDR3 nucleotides are TGCGCCAGCAGCTTGGTTGGGACTAGTGGTGAGCAGTACTTC.

The rearrangement uses TRBV30 and TRBJ2-3, with 15 bases identical to TRBD2. Germline CDR1 reads GTSNPN; CDR2 reads SVGIG (reference sequence). The CDR3 contains 16 residues. Trimming at V came to 2 bases and at J to 3 bases, leaving 3 bases not matched to a gene. Written as DNA, the CDR3 is TGTGCCTGGAGTCCGGGACTAGCGGGAGGAACAGATACGCAGTATTTT. It is translated as CAWSPGLAGGTDTQYF.

The chain is built from TRBV10-3 and TRBJ1-6, with a weak D call TRBD1 (5 bases). The CDR3 loop spans 14 amino acids. Trimming removed 10 bases at V and 9 bases at J, with 19 bases between. CDR1 and CDR2 from the germline V gene are ENHRY and SYGVKD. DNA of the CDR3: TGTGCCACGCACGTTGGTGTTGGGGCTTCACCCCTCCACTTT. It specifies CATHVGVGASPLHF.